The text below deals with one T cell receptor (beta chain). What it recognizes is unknown. The data derive from a study of cytomegalovirus exposure and HLA in healthy donors. Study-wide points: As a later analysis showed, several of the most significant clusters appeared to be linked to common viral pathogens.

PCR primers comprised 60 Vbeta and 13 Jbeta primers. TCRdb keeps only in-frame clones here, not all; method: immunoSEQ multiplex PCR. The table lists 110,000 to 150,000 clones, around 75% of them singletons. The CDR3 runs to 17 residues. V gave up 2 bases and J gave up 2 bases; unmatched junction bases: 8. Germline CDR1 reads SGDLS; CDR2 reads YYNGEE. This TCR derives from a man aged 35-49 years in good health and CMV-seronegative. The sequencing sample was made of PBMCs. The chain links TRBV9 to TRBJ2-2; 8 bases are shared with TRBD2. The chain's CDR3 is CASSVAGTRFNTGELFF. The DNA of the CDR3 is TGTGCCAGCAGCGTTGCAGGGACTAGGTTTAACACCGGGGAGCTGTTTTTT.